Presented here are 28 T cell receptor beta chains from one specimen sequenced in a study of T-cell reconstitution after alpha-beta-depleted transplantation in children. Unique molecular identifiers were used to barcode this TCRbeta library. One entry per CDR3 protein, called by TCRdb with MiXCR from the PCR reads. The sample comprises about 470,000 distinct CDR3 sequences, approximately 42% of which are singletons, and under 35% rests with the top ten. Specimen: PBMCs, collected before TCRalphabeta/CD19-depleted stem cell transplant. All receptors derive from a girl aged 2 to 10 with aplastic anemia, due to receive a stem cell transplant.

This clonotype was found a few times. The chain carries TRBV20-1 and TRBJ2-2; 8 bases align to TRBD2. After removal of 3 bases from V and 2 bases from J, the junction contained 5 bases not matched to a gene. The CDR3 extends over 15 amino acids. Per germline, CDR1 DFQATT and CDR2 SNEGSKA (reference sequence). This CDR3 is CSARKAGDNTGELFF. CDR3 nucleotides: TGCAGTGCTAGGAAAGCGGGGGACAACACCGGGGAGCTGTTTTTT.

In its sample, this clonotype was seen a few times. J is TRBJ1-4 and V is TRBV5-1; D not certain. Germline CDR1 and CDR2: SGHRS and YFSETQ. CDR3 length: 15 amino acids. Trimming shortened V by 0 bases and J by 1 base, and 7 bases separated the two germline ends. The CDR3: CASSLGILTNEKLFF. CDR3 bases: TGCGCCAGCAGCTTGGGGATTCTAACTAATGAAAAACTGTTTTTT.

This clonotype was seen repeatedly, ten times or more. The chain is built from TRBV15 and TRBJ2-1; 12 nucleotides align to TRBD2. V trimming: 2 bases; J trimming: 5 bases; junction bases outside the gene matches: 1. CDR3 length: 15 amino acids. CDR1 is LNHNV, CDR2 YYDKDF, per germline (reference sequence). The CDR3 DNA reads as TGTGCCACCAGCAGACCTAGCGGGAGGGACAATGAGCAGTTCTTC. Protein product: CATSRPSGRDNEQFF.

The rearrangement joins TRBV20-1 to TRBJ2-7; a possible D gene is TRBD1 (6 bases). CDR1 is DFQATT and CDR2 is SNEGSKA in the germline V gene (reference sequence). V lost 5 bases to trimming and J lost 5 bases, with 25 bases between them. The CDR3 consists of 16 residues. The DNA of the CDR3 is TGCAGTGCTTCACCCCACAGGGTTTCGTATCCAGACGAGCAGTACTTC. It is translated as CSASPHRVSYPDEQYF.

The chain carries TRBV5-6 and TRBJ2-7, with TRBD1 identical over 9 bases. Germline trimming cut 4 bases from V and 5 bases from J; bases unmatched to any gene: 16. Germline V gene sequence: CDR1 SGHDT, CDR2 YYEEEE. The CDR3 totals 17 residues. CDR3 DNA: TGTGCCAGCAGCCCGAGCATTCACCGGGACAGGGTCCACGAGCAGTACTTC. Its translation: CASSPSIHRDRVHEQYF. Using reference TRBV5-6 and TRBJ2-7 for the parts outside the CDR3, the full variable domain is DAGVTQSPTHLIKTRGQQVTLRCSPKSGHDTVSWYQQALGQGPQFIFQYYEEEERQRGNFPDRFSGHQFPNYSSELNVNALLLGDSALYLCASSPSIHRDRVHEQYFGPGTRLTVT.

The chain carries TRBV7-3 and TRBJ2-2, with 8 bases that match TRBD1. After removal of 5 bases from V and 8 bases from J, the junction contained 4 bases not matched to a gene. This CDR3 contains 13 residues. CDR1 SGHTA and CDR2 FQGTGA come from the germline V gene. CDR3 DNA sequence: TGTGCCAGCAGCCTAGGGGACAGGGGGGAGCTGTTTTTT. Its protein product is CASSLGDRGELFF.

The gene calls are TRBV20-1 and TRBJ2-2; 8 positions agree with TRBD1. Germline V gene sequence: CDR1 DFQATT, CDR2 SNEGSKA (reference sequence). The CDR3 loop spans 13 amino acids. V gave up 3 bases and J gave up 4 bases; unmatched junction bases: 1. The CDR3 DNA is TGCAGTGCTAGCAGGGGGCGCACCGGGGAGCTGTTTTTT. It is translated as CSASRGRTGELFF.

The chain has TRBV9 and TRBJ2-5, with 7 bases aligning to TRBD1. Germline V gives CDR1 SGDLS, CDR2 YYNGEE. V lost 0 bases, J lost 1 base, and 3 bases stayed unmatched. CDR3 length: 15 amino acids. CDR3 amino acids: CASSVEGAFQETQYF. CDR3 DNA sequence: TGTGCCAGCAGCGTAGAGGGGGCATTCCAAGAGACCCAGTACTTC.

This clonotype has a handful of counts. The chain links TRBV13 to TRBJ1-6; D gene uncertain. Germline CDR1 PRHDT, CDR2 FYEKMQ (reference sequence). CDR3 length equals 19 residues. Trimming took off 3 bases at V and 0 bases at J, with 18 bases between the two ends. CDR3 region: CASSFSRDLLSSYNSPLHF. Here the CDR3 DNA reads TGTGCCAGCAGCTTTAGCCGGGATCTATTGAGCTCCTATAATTCACCCCTCCACTTT.

This clonotype was recorded many times. The gene calls are TRBV27 and TRBJ2-7; 8 bases map to TRBD2. There are 15 residues in the CDR3. J gave up 0 bases and V 5 bases, and 6 bases lay outside the gene matches. Per germline, CDR1 MNHEY and CDR2 SMNVEV (reference sequence). The CDR3 sequence is CASSLGTSPSYEQYF. The CDR3, as DNA: TGTGCCAGCAGTCTCGGGACTAGTCCCTCCTACGAGCAGTACTTC.

This clonotype was seen a handful of times. This chain connects TRBV6-2 or TRBV6-3 to TRBJ1-1; maybe TRBD1 (5 bases). V was cut by 10 bases and J by 0 bases, with 15 bases left in between. This CDR3 has 14 residues. The germline gives CDR1 MNHEY, CDR2 SVGEGT. The CDR3 coding sequence is TGTGCCACTTATCCGGGACGGATGAACACTGAAGCTTTCTTT. As protein: CATYPGRMNTEAFF.

A note on this clonotype: It may be a read error: a sequence one base away is much more abundant. The chain joins TRBV5-1 to TRBJ2-2, with D perhaps being TRBD1 or TRBD2 (5 bases each). From germline, CDR1 is SGHRS and CDR2 YFSETQ. The V end lost 0 bases, the J end lost 9 bases, and 18 bases lay between the germline ends. The CDR3 runs 16 residues. The CDR3 bases are TGCGCCAGCAGCTTGGAAACTCGTCGTGGGACCTGGGAGCTGTTTTTT. Translation: CASSLETRRGTWELFF. The full variable domain, its missing parts supplied by reference TRBV5-1 and TRBJ2-2, is KAGVTQTPRYLIKTRGQQVTLSCSPISGHRSVSWYQQTPGQGLQFLFEYFSETQRNKGNFPGRFSGRQFSNSRSEMNVSTLELGDSALYLCASSLETRRGTWELFFGEGSRLTVL.

The J gene is TRBJ2-1, the V gene TRBV28; TRBD2 matches 8 bases. J was trimmed by 6 bases and V by 6 bases; bases with no gene match: 13. The germline gives CDR1 MDHEN, CDR2 SYDVKM. The CDR3 consists of 16 residues. CDR3 protein: CASSEIREGWGNEQFF. For the CDR3, the DNA is TGTGCCAGCAGCGAGATCCGGGAGGGTTGGGGCAATGAGCAGTTCTTC.

The sample holds a few counts of this clonotype. This rearrangement joins TRBV19 to TRBJ1-1; the D gene is possibly TRBD1 (5 bases). The CDR3 is 16 residues long. Germline V gene sequence: CDR1 LNHDA, CDR2 SQIVND (reference sequence). V lost 6 bases to trimming and J lost 0 bases, with 17 bases between them. The CDR3: CASSHQRQPMNTEAFF. CDR3 nucleotide sequence: TGTGCCAGTAGCCATCAGCGACAGCCCATGAACACTGAAGCTTTCTTT.

This clonotype was observed many times. V usage is TRBV29-1 and J usage is TRBJ2-7, with D possibly being TRBD1 or TRBD2 (6 bases each). The length of the CDR3 is 15 residues. The germline gives CDR1 SQVTM, CDR2 ANQGSEA. Between the trimmed V and J ends, which lost 4 bases and 6 bases, there was a span of 22 bases. The DNA for the CDR3 is TGCAGCGTTGGGGTGGGAACGGGGGCGAATCGCGAGCAGTACTTC. It is translated as CSVGVGTGANREQYF.

The V gene is TRBV6-1, the J gene TRBJ2-7, with 8 bases matching TRBD1. V was clipped by 6 bases and J by 6 bases; unmatched bases: 10. The germline CDR1 and CDR2 sequences are MNHNS and SASEGT. The CDR3 spans 14 residues. The CDR3 loop reads CASRKDRVGGEQYF. The CDR3 DNA reads as TGTGCCAGCAGAAAGGACAGGGTCGGAGGCGAGCAGTACTTC.

J is TRBJ2-7 and V is TRBV4-1, with D perhaps assigned TRBD1 or TRBD2 (5 bases each). The CDR3 covers 18 residues. In germline, CDR1 is MGHRA, CDR2 YSYEKL. Trimming took 1 base from V and 1 from J, leaving 20 bases between them. CDR3 loop: CASSQVGSGTLGSYEQYF. CDR3 nucleotide sequence: TGCGCCAGCAGCCAAGTGGGGTCCGGGACCCTAGGGTCCTACGAGCAGTACTTC.

This clonotype was counted many times. V usage is TRBV5-5 and J usage is TRBJ1-2, with D hard to call. Per the germline V gene, CDR1 is SGHKS and CDR2 is YYEKEE (reference sequence). V lost 6 bases, J lost 6 bases, and 18 bases lay in between. This CDR3 has 14 residues. DNA for the CDR3: TGTGCCAGCACCGCCGTAAGGGAGTGGGATGGCTACACCTTC. Its protein product is CASTAVREWDGYTF.

This clonotype has just a few counts. This rearrangement joins TRBV4-1 to TRBJ2-5; D is ambiguous. V dropped 5 bases and J dropped 4 bases, with 8 bases sitting between them. The CDR3 covers 12 residues. CDR1 MGHRA and CDR2 YSYEKL come from the germline V gene. The CDR3 protein is CASSDQIETQYF. Here the CDR3 DNA reads TGCGCCAGCAGCGACCAAATAGAGACCCAGTACTTC.

The chain is built from TRBV11-2 and TRBJ1-3, with 7 nucleotides matching TRBD1. Germline trimming cut 5 bases from V and 0 bases from J; bases unmatched to any gene: 7. Germline V gene lookup returns CDR1 SGHAT and CDR2 FQNNGV. This CDR3 comprises 16 residues. The CDR3 DNA reads TGTGCCAGCAGCATAGGACAGGCCCCCTCTGGAAACACCATATATTTT. Its translation is CASSIGQAPSGNTIYF.

The CDR3 nucleotides read TGCGCCAGCAGCTTAAGAGAAGCGGGAGTAGGAGATACGCAGTATTTT. Translating gives CASSLREAGVGDTQYF. The rearrangement links TRBV5-1 to TRBJ2-3; the match to TRBD2 covers 8 bases. After removal of 2 bases from V and 5 bases from J, the junction contained 10 bases not matched to a gene. The CDR3 is 16 residues long. CDR1 is SGHRS, CDR2 YFSETQ, per germline.

In its sample, this clonotype was seen a few times. The V call is TRBV12-3 or TRBV12-4, the J call TRBJ1-2; tentatively, D is TRBD1 (6 bases). This CDR3 comprises 16 residues. The V gene lost 3 bases and the J gene lost 7 bases, with 21 bases spanning the gap. The DNA for the CDR3 is TGTGCCAGCAGTTTTTCCCTGTTCGGGGGGCTTAGTGGCTACACCTTC. Encoded protein: CASSFSLFGGLSGYTF.

This clonotype was picked up many times. The V gene is TRBV20-1, the J gene TRBJ2-3; D uncertain. The CDR3 has 11 amino acids. V lost 4 bases, J lost 10 bases, and 12 bases lay in between. Germline V gene data show CDR1 as DFQATT and CDR2 as SNEGSKA (reference sequence). This chain's CDR3 is CSATTERAQYF. For the CDR3, the DNA is TGCAGTGCTACCACTGAACGGGCGCAGTATTTT.

This clonotype was detected a few times. The chain recombines TRBV3-1 with TRBJ2-3, with D possibly called TRBD1 or TRBD2 (7 bases each). Germline loops: CDR1 LGHDT, CDR2 YNNKEL (reference sequence). The V end lost 7 bases, the J end lost 4 bases, and 21 bases lay between the germline ends. This CDR3 region has 16 residues. The CDR3 sequence is CASTQRRGGGPDTQYF. CDR3 sequence (DNA): TGTGCCAGCACCCAGCGGAGGGGAGGGGGCCCAGATACGCAGTATTTT.

This clonotype was counted a few times. The V gene is TRBV5-1, the J gene TRBJ2-1, with 7 bases matching TRBD2. Germline CDR1 is SGHRS and CDR2 is YFSETQ. V lost 5 bases, J lost 0 bases, and 11 bases stayed unmatched. The CDR3 is made up of 17 amino acids. The CDR3 DNA reads as TGCGCCAGCAGACTGGTGGGGGGGAGAGGCTCCTACAATGAGCAGTTCTTC. This encodes CASRLVGGRGSYNEQFF. The entire variable domain, with the rest obtained from reference TRBV5-1 and TRBJ2-1, is as follows: KAGVTQTPRYLIKTRGQQVTLSCSPISGHRSVSWYQQTPGQGLQFLFEYFSETQRNKGNFPGRFSGRQFSNSRSEMNVSTLELGDSALYLCASRLVGGRGSYNEQFFGPGTRLTVL.

CDR3 in DNA: TGTGCCAGCAGTGATTGGGGACTAGGGGTCTCCTACGAGCAGTACTTC. As protein: CASSDWGLGVSYEQYF. The chain combines TRBV25-1 with TRBJ2-7; 8 bases map to TRBD2. Germline trimming cut 3 bases from V and 0 bases from J; bases unmatched to any gene: 7. Germline CDR1 is MGHDK and CDR2 is SYGVNS. The CDR3 is made up of 16 amino acids.

This sequence joins TRBV29-1 and TRBJ2-4; 11 nucleotides line up with TRBD1. The CDR3 runs to 18 residues. Germline V lookup: CDR1 SQVTM, CDR2 ANQGSEA. The J segment lost 9 bases and the V segment lost 0 bases, leaving 16 bases of the junction unmatched. The CDR3, as DNA: TGCAGCGTTGAAGAGGCGCGGACAGGGGGCGCGGTTGGTAGCATTCAGTACTTC. Residues: CSVEEARTGGAVGSIQYF.

This chain joins TRBV14 and TRBJ2-3; D gene uncertain. Germline V gives CDR1 SGHDN, CDR2 FVKESK. The CDR3 sequence is 15 residues long. V lost 5 bases, J lost 2 bases, and 14 bases lay in between. The DNA for the CDR3 is TGTGCCAGCAGCGTCCGGGCCCTGACCACAGATACGCAGTATTTT. Protein: CASSVRALTTDTQYF.